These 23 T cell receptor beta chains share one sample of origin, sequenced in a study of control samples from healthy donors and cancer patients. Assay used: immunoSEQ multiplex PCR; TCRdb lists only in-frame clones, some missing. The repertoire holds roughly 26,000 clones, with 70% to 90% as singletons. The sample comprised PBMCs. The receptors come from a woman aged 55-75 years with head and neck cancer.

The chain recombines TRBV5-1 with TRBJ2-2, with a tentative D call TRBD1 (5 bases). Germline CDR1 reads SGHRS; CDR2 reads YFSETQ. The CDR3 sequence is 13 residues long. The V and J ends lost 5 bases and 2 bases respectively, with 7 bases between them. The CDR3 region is CASSQGNTGELFF. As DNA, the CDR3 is TGCGCCAGCAGTCAGGGAAACACCGGGGAGCTGTTTTTT.

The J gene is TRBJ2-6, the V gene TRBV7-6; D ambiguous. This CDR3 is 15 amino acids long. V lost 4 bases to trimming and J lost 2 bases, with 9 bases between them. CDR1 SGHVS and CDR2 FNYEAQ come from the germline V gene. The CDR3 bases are TGTGCCAGCAGCTCTAGTATCGCTGGGGCCAACGTCCTGACTTTC. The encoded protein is CASSSSIAGANVLTF.

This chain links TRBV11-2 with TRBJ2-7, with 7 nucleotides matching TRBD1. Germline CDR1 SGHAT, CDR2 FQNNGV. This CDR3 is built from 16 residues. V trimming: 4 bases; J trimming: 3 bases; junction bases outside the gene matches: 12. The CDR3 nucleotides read TGTGCCAGCAGCTATGGACAGGACGCCCGTGGCTACGAGCAGTACTTC. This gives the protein CASSYGQDARGYEQYF.

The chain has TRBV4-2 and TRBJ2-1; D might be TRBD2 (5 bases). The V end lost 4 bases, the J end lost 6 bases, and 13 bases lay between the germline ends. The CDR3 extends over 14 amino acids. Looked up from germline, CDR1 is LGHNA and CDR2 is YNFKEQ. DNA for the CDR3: TGTGCCAGCAGCCTCACTGAGGGCCGCAATGAGCAGTTCTTC. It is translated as CASSLTEGRNEQFF.

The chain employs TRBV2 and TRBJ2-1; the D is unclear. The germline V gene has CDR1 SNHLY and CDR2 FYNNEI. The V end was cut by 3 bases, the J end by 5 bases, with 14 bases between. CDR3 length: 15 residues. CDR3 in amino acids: CASSEPNPGHNEQFF. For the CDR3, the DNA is TGTGCCAGCAGTGAGCCCAACCCCGGGCACAATGAGCAGTTCTTC.

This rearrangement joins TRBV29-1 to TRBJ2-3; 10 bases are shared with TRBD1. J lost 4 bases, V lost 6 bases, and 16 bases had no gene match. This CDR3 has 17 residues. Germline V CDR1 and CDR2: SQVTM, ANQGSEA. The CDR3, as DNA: TGCAGCGTCGATAACTTGGGACAGGGGACTGGAGCAGATACGCAGTATTTT. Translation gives CSVDNLGQGTGADTQYF.

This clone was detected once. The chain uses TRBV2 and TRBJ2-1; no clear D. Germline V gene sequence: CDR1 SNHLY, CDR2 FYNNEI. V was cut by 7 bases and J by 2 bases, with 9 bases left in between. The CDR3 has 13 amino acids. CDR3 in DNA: TGTGCCAGCACATTGGAAACCTACAATGAGCAGTTCTTC. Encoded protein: CASTLETYNEQFF.

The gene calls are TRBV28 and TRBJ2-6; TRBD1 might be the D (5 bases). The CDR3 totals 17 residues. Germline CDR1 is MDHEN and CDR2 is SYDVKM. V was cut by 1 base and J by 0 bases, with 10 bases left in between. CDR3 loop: CASSLFTDISGANVLTF. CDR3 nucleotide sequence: TGTGCCAGCAGTTTATTTACGGACATCTCTGGGGCCAACGTCCTGACTTTC.

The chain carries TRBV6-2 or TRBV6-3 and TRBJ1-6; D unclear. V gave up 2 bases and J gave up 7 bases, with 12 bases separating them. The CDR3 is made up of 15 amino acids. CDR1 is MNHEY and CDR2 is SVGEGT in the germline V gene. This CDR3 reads CASSYEVLENSPLHF. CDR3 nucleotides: TGTGCCAGCAGTTACGAGGTTTTGGAGAATTCACCCCTCCACTTT.

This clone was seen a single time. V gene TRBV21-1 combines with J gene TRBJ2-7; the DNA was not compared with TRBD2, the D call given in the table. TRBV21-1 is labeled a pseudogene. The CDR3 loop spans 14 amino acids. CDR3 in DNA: TGTGCCAGCCCGACTAGCGGGAGAAGTCGGGAGCAGTACTTC. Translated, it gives CASPTSGRSREQYF.

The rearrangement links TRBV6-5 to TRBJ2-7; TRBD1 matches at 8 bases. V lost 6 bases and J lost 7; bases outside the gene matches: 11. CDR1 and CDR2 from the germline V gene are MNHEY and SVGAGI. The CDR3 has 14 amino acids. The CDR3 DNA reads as TGTGCCAGCAGGAAGACAGGGGAATTGAGGGAGCAGTACTTC. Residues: CASRKTGELREQYF.

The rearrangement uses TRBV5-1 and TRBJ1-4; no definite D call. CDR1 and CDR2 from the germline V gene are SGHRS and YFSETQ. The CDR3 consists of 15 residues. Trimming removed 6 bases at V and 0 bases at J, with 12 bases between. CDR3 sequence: CASKNTVATNEKLFF. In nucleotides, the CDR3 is TGCGCCAGCAAGAATACCGTCGCAACTAATGAAAAACTGTTTTTT. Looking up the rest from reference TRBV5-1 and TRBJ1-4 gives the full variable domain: KAGVTQTPRYLIKTRGQQVTLSCSPISGHRSVSWYQQTPGQGLQFLFEYFSETQRNKGNFPGRFSGRQFSNSRSEMNVSTLELGDSALYLCASKNTVATNEKLFFGSGTQLSVL.

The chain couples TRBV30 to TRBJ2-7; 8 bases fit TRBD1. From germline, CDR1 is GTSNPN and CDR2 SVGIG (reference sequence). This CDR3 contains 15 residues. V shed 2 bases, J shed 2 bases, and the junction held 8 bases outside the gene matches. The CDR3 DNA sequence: TGTGCCTGGAGTAAGAGCCGGACAGGGCCCTACGAGCAGTACTTC. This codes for CAWSKSRTGPYEQYF.

Written as DNA, the CDR3 is TGCAGCGTTGAATTAGACAGGGTGGACGAGCAGTACTTC. This gives the protein CSVELDRVDEQYF. The rearrangement joins TRBV29-1 to TRBJ2-7; 7 bases agree with TRBD1. This CDR3 contains 13 residues. With 2 bases clipped from V and 5 bases from J, the junction kept 6 bases outside the gene matches. Germline V CDR1 and CDR2: SQVTM, ANQGSEA.

The CDR3 loop is CASSLRGGTYEQYF. The CDR3 region has the DNA TGTGCCAGCAGCCTCCGGGGGGGAACCTACGAGCAGTACTTC. This chain connects TRBV14 to TRBJ2-7; 8 positions match TRBD2. Germline values: CDR1 SGHDN, CDR2 FVKESK. V trimming: 4 bases; J trimming: 2 bases; junction bases outside the gene matches: 4. CDR3 size: 14 residues.

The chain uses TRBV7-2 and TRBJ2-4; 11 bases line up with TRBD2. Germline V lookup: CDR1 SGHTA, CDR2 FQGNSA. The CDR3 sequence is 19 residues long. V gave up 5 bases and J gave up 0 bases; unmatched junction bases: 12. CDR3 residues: CASSAISSGGILAKNIQYF. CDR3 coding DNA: TGTGCCAGCAGCGCAATCTCTAGCGGGGGGATCCTAGCCAAAAACATTCAGTACTTC.

The CDR3 DNA follows: TGTGCCAGCAGCCAAGCACCGGGACTAGCGGTGTACTTC. It codes for CASSQAPGLAVYF. The chain has TRBV14 and TRBJ2-7; TRBD2 agrees at 11 bases. Germline CDR1 is SGHDN and CDR2 is FVKESK. V lost 1 base and J lost 12; bases outside the gene matches: 5. This CDR3 comprises 13 residues.

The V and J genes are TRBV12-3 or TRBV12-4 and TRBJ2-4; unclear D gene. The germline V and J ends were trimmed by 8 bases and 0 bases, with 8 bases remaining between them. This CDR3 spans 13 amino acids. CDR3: CASLEIAKNIQYF. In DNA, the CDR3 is TGTGCCAGCCTCGAGATAGCCAAAAACATTCAGTACTTC.

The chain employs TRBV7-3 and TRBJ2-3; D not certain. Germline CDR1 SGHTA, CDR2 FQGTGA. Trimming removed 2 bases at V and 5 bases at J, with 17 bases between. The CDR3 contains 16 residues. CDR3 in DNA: TGTGCCAGCAGCTTACTGTCTGCTAAGTTAGGAGATACGCAGTATTTT. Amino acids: CASSLLSAKLGDTQYF. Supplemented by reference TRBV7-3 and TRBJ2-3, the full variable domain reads GAGVSQTPSNKVTEKGKYVELRCDPISGHTALYWYRQSLGQGPEFLIYFQGTGAADDSGLPNDRFFAVRPEGSVSTLKIQRTERGDSAVYLCASSLLSAKLGDTQYFGPGTRLTVL.

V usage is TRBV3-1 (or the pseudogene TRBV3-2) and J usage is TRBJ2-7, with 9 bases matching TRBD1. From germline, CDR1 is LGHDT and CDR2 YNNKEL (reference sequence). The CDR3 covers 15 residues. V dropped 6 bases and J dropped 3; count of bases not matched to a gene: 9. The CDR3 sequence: CASRPTGGRGYEQYF. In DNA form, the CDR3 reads TGTGCCAGCAGGCCCACAGGGGGCAGAGGCTACGAGCAGTACTTC.

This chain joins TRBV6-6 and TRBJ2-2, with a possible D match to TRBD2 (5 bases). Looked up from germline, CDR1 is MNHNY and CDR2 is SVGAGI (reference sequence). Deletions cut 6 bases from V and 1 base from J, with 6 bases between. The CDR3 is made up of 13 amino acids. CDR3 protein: CASRGLNTGELFF. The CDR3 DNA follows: TGTGCCAGCAGAGGACTGAACACCGGGGAGCTGTTTTTT.

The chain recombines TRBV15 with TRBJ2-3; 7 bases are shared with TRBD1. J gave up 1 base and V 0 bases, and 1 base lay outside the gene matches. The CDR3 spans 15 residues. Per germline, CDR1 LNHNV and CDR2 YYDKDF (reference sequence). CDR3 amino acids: CATSREQGGTDTQYF. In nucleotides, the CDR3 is TGTGCCACCAGCAGAGAGCAGGGGGGCACAGATACGCAGTATTTT.

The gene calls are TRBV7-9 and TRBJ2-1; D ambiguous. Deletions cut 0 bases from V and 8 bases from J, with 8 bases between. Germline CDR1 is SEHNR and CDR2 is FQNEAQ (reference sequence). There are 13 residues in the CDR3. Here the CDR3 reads CASSLALGHEQFF. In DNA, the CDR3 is TGTGCCAGCAGCTTAGCATTAGGGCATGAGCAGTTCTTC.